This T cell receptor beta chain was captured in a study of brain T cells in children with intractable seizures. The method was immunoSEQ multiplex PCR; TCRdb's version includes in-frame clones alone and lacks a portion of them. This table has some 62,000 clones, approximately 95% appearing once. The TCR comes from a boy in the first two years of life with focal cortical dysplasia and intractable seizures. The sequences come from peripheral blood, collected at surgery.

The DNA of the CDR3 is TGTGCCAGCAGCCCCCGAGCTGCGAGCTCCTACAATGAGCAGTTCTTC. This codes for CASSPRAASSYNEQFF. The chain carries TRBV9 and TRBJ2-1; D unresolved. CDR3 length: 16 amino acids. The germline gives CDR1 SGDLS, CDR2 YYNGEE. Trimming cost V 4 bases and J 0 bases, with 14 bases left between them.